What follows are 4 T cell receptor beta chains derived from one specimen sequenced in a study of tumor-infiltrating lymphocytes in primary liver carcinoma. Unsorted bulk tissue of about 18-32 mg yielded co-extracted RNA and DNA. TCR beta cDNA was reverse-transcribed from around 0.55 ug of total RNA. The reaction used a constant-region primer and ProtoScript II reverse transcriptase. Three nested multiplex PCR rounds of slightly modified ARM-PCR generated TCR beta libraries. A C-beta reverse primer was combined with TRBV1-TRBV30 forward primers in the first two PCR rounds, and each round had around 11 cycles. Using its own MiXCR run on the multiplex PCR reads, TCRdb lists one record per CDR3 protein. The sample records about 100,000 distinct CDR3 sequences, more than 65% being singletons. Sequenced input: liver tumor tissue from sampling region 2. Subset: tumor region T2, inferior pole. All receptors come from a woman aged 60 to 75 with primary liver carcinoma and hepatitis B virus infection.

The chain is built from TRBV2 and TRBJ2-1; 8 positions agree with TRBD2. Trimming cost V 3 bases and J 5 bases; bases outside gene matches: 12. This CDR3 contains 17 residues. Germline CDR1 reads SNHLY; CDR2 reads FYNNEI. DNA for the CDR3: TGTGCCAGCAGTGAGATCGGCGGGACTAGAGTTCACAATGAGCAGTTCTTC. It encodes CASSEIGGTRVHNEQFF.

Notes on this clonotype: As the CDR3 is not closed by the conserved phenylalanine or tryptophan, this likely results from a read error. Because the CDR3's place on the DNA is in doubt, the DNA is left out and the CDR3 is given as listed by TCRdb. The rearrangement links TRBV11-3 to TRBJ2-1; the D call of TRBD2 is as the table states it, not checked on the DNA. Inclusive of both ends, the CDR3 amounts to 15 amino acids. Germline V gene lookup returns CDR1 SGHNT and CDR2 YENEEA. The CDR3 reads CASSLGAQGRKEEFL.

The rearrangement joins TRBV29-1 to TRBJ2-1; 8 bases fit TRBD2. The CDR3 contains 15 residues. Germline CDR1 reads SQVTM; CDR2 reads ANQGSEA. Trimming removed 5 bases from V and 8 bases from J; junction bases left unmatched: 14. CDR3: CSVTGRSGKNDEQFF. In DNA, the CDR3 is TGCAGCGTTACAGGACGTAGCGGGAAGAACGATGAGCAGTTCTTC.

This clonotype was observed a handful of times. One junction end disagrees with the germline gene, perhaps due to a read error. J is TRBJ2-2 and V is TRBV7-8; 8 positions agree with TRBD2. Germline assignment: CDR1 SGHVS and CDR2 FQNEAQ. The CDR3 totals 16 residues. CDR3 region: CASTSSGRLATGELLF. In nucleotides, the CDR3 is TGTGCCAGCACCTCGAGCGGGAGATTAGCGACCGGGGAGCTGCTTTTT.